Following are 19 T cell receptor beta chains from one sample sequenced in a study of blood T cell repertoires in COVID-19. The method was immunoSEQ multiplex PCR; TCRdb's version includes in-frame clones alone and lacks a portion of them. The sample has just over 60,000 clones, under 80% seen once. The sample taken for sequencing was peripheral blood. Receptors originate from a man in his sixties with acute or convalescent COVID-19.

The chain couples TRBV7-9 to TRBJ1-1; D gene unclear. Trimming pared 7 bases from V and 10 bases from J, leaving 13 bases between. The CDR3 loop spans 11 amino acids. The germline CDR1 and CDR2 sequences are SEHNR and FQNEAQ (reference sequence). CDR3 residues: CASKQDTAAFF. For the CDR3, the DNA is TGTGCCAGCAAACAAGACACCGCAGCTTTCTTT.

In DNA, the CDR3 is TGTGCCAGCAGCTTGTCGTCGGGGGAAGAGACCCAGTACTTC. Amino acid sequence: CASSLSSGEETQYF. The chain is built from TRBV5-5 and TRBJ2-5, with TRBD2 as a possible D gene (6 bases). This CDR3 has 14 residues. V was shortened by 1 base and J by 3 bases, with 10 bases between the two germline ends. Looked up from germline, CDR1 is SGHKS and CDR2 is YYEKEE (reference sequence).

The CDR3 here is CASSWRAGSGNTIYF. DNA for the CDR3: TGTGCCAGCAGCTGGAGGGCGGGCTCTGGAAACACCATATATTTT. The rearrangement joins TRBV7-2 to TRBJ1-3; D not certain. The CDR3 is 15 amino acids. Germline V lookup: CDR1 SGHTA, CDR2 FQGNSA. Trimming removed 4 bases at V and 0 bases at J, with 10 bases between.

The chain combines TRBV18 with TRBJ1-3, with D possibly matching TRBD1 (6 bases). CDR1 and CDR2 from the germline V gene are KGHSH and LQKENI. This CDR3 spans 13 amino acids. Trimming shortened V by 3 bases and J by 4 bases, and 7 bases separated the two germline ends. CDR3 protein: CASSPDRGNTIYF. The CDR3 nucleotides are TGTGCCAGCTCACCCGACAGGGGAAACACCATATATTTT.

The chain combines TRBV30 with TRBJ1-2; D remains ambiguous. CDR3 length: 15 amino acids. Per the germline V gene, CDR1 is GTSNPN and CDR2 is SVGIG (reference sequence). V shed 0 bases and J shed 3 bases, with 14 bases lying between them. CDR3 nucleotides: TGTGCCTGGAGTGTACGGTATGGGAGTCACTATGGCTACACCTTC. Protein sequence: CAWSVRYGSHYGYTF.

The V and J genes are TRBV7-2 and TRBJ2-5, with TRBD1 identical over 7 bases. V trimming: 2 bases; J trimming: 2 bases; junction bases outside the gene matches: 5. The CDR3 runs 15 residues. Germline V CDR1 and CDR2: SGHTA, FQGNSA. The CDR3 nucleotides read TGTGCCAGCAGCTTACACGGGACAGAACAAGAGACCCAGTACTTC. Its protein is CASSLHGTEQETQYF.

The chain combines TRBV9 with TRBJ2-3; 11 nucleotides agree with TRBD1. V trimming: 4 bases; J trimming: 5 bases; junction bases outside the gene matches: 9. Germline V lookup: CDR1 SGDLS, CDR2 YYNGEE. CDR3 length equals 16 residues. The CDR3 loop reads CASSTRDRGKIDTQYF. In DNA form, the CDR3 reads TGTGCCAGCAGCACAAGGGACAGGGGGAAGATAGATACGCAGTATTTT.

The rearrangement joins TRBV5-6 to TRBJ2-6, with D possibly being TRBD1 (6 bases). The CDR3 contains 19 residues. V was pared by 0 bases and J by 0 bases, with 16 bases between. Germline V gene sequence: CDR1 SGHDT, CDR2 YYEEEE. For the CDR3, the DNA is TGTGCCAGCAGCTTGGTCGCCAGGGGAAGAAGCTCTGGGGCCAACGTCCTGACTTTC. It codes for CASSLVARGRSSGANVLTF.

This chain connects TRBV5-1 to TRBJ2-1, with D possibly TRBD2 on 5 matching bases. V was clipped by 3 bases and J by 0 bases, with 13 bases between them. Per germline, CDR1 SGHRS and CDR2 YFSETQ. The CDR3 runs to 16 residues. The CDR3 bases are TGCGCCAGCAGCTCATTACAAGCGGTCTCCTACAATGAGCAGTTCTTC. Translation: CASSSLQAVSYNEQFF.

The chain couples TRBV7-2 to TRBJ2-7; D not resolved. Looked up from germline, CDR1 is SGHTA and CDR2 is FQGNSA. The length of the CDR3 is 15 residues. V was trimmed by 5 bases and J by 0 bases, leaving 14 bases between them. The CDR3 spells CASSPVAYSSYEQYF. In DNA, the CDR3 is TGTGCCAGCAGCCCCGTAGCCTATAGCTCCTACGAGCAGTACTTC.

The rearrangement joins TRBV25-1 to TRBJ2-2; 9 bases agree with TRBD1. Per the germline V gene, CDR1 is MGHDK and CDR2 is SYGVNS. After removal of 3 bases from V and 4 bases from J, the junction contained 9 bases not matched to a gene. This CDR3 is built from 17 residues. The CDR3 here is CASSDPGDRVVTGELFF. The DNA for the CDR3 is TGTGCCAGCAGTGATCCGGGGGACAGGGTAGTCACCGGGGAGCTGTTTTTT.

V and J are TRBV5-6 and TRBJ1-3, with TRBD1 as a possible D gene (6 bases). This CDR3 is 14 amino acids long. Germline assignment: CDR1 SGHDT and CDR2 YYEEEE. Trimming removed 4 bases at V and 2 bases at J, with 10 bases between. The CDR3: CASSVYRAGNTIYF. The CDR3 DNA follows: TGTGCCAGCAGCGTATACAGGGCTGGAAACACCATATATTTT.

The rearrangement links TRBV3-1 (or the pseudogene TRBV3-2) to TRBJ2-2, with 10 bases fitting TRBD2. CDR3 size: 17 residues. Losses at the gene ends were 6 bases for V and 2 bases for J; bases not matched to a gene: 9. Germline V gene sequence: CDR1 LGHDT, CDR2 YNNKEL (reference sequence). CDR3 sequence: CASSLLLAGFNTGELFF. CDR3 nucleotides: TGTGCCAGCAGTCTACTACTAGCGGGATTTAACACCGGGGAGCTGTTTTTT.

J is TRBJ2-7 and V is TRBV28; D perhaps matches TRBD1 (6 bases). The CDR3 sequence is 14 residues long. CDR1 is MDHEN and CDR2 is SYDVKM in the germline V gene. Trimming took off 10 bases at V and 1 base at J, with 17 bases between the two ends. The CDR3 protein is CANRAPGLSYEQYF. The CDR3 DNA reads as TGTGCCAACAGGGCCCCAGGACTTTCCTACGAGCAGTACTTC.

The V call is TRBV9, the J call TRBJ2-2, with TRBD2 as a possible D gene (7 bases). CDR1 and CDR2 from the germline V gene are SGDLS and YYNGEE. This CDR3 comprises 14 residues. V was trimmed by 1 base and J by 7 bases, leaving 11 bases between them. The CDR3 DNA is TGTGCCAGCAGCGTATCGGGGGGCAGCGGGGAGCTGTTTTTT. Translation gives CASSVSGGSGELFF.

The gene calls are TRBV28 and TRBJ2-5, with D hard to call. The V end was cut by 3 bases, the J end by 5 bases, with 4 bases between. There are 11 residues in the CDR3. Germline assignment: CDR1 MDHEN and CDR2 SYDVKM. CDR3 amino acids: CASSFHETQYF. The DNA for the CDR3 is TGTGCCAGCAGTTTTCATGAGACCCAGTACTTC.

This clone was found once. The V and J genes are TRBV18 and TRBJ2-7, with 12 bases fitting TRBD2. The CDR3 length is 20 residues. The J segment lost 0 bases and the V segment lost 3 bases, leaving 15 bases of the junction unmatched. CDR1 is KGHSH, CDR2 LQKENI, per germline. The CDR3 coding sequence is TGTGCCAGCTCACCCCGACCGGCTAGCGGGAGGGCGACCGGCTCCTACGAGCAGTACTTC. Its protein product is CASSPRPASGRATGSYEQYF.

Only one count was recorded for this clone. V and J are TRBV7-2 and TRBJ2-5; 8 bases agree with TRBD1. Trimming removed 2 bases from V and 2 bases from J; junction bases left unmatched: 4. CDR3 length equals 15 residues. CDR1 and CDR2 (germline): SGHTA, FQGNSA. This CDR3 is CASSLLTGEQETQYF. The CDR3 bases are TGTGCCAGCAGCTTACTGACAGGGGAACAAGAGACCCAGTACTTC.

The chain employs TRBV10-3 and TRBJ1-5, with 9 bases that match TRBD1. Germline V gives CDR1 ENHRY, CDR2 SYGVKD. Losses at the gene ends were 2 bases for V and 6 bases for J; bases not matched to a gene: 17. This CDR3 is built from 19 residues. The CDR3 region is CAISEGIIQGQGLGQPQHF. The CDR3 nucleotides are TGTGCCATCAGTGAGGGGATTATACAGGGACAGGGTCTGGGTCAGCCCCAGCATTTT.